Following are 11 T cell receptor beta chains from one sample sequenced in a study of cytomegalovirus exposure and HLA in healthy donors (dated by TCRdb to about 2017). The library was produced with the immunoSEQ multiplex PCR assay. A mixture of 60 forward primers for TCR Vbeta segments and 13 reverse primers for TCR Jbeta segments was used in the multiplex PCR. TCRdb holds this immuneACCESS table with in-frame rearrangements only. Some clones are missing; in checked studies, unresolved V genes explain under half, and the rest has no known cause. Present in this sample are about 150,000 clones, 60% to 75% of which were seen just once. The top ten clones comprise 2.8% of the sample. The sequencing sample was made of PBMCs. These receptors all stem from a man in his late teens or twenties in good health and CMV-seronegative.

This rearrangement joins TRBV27 to TRBJ1-6; tentative D call: TRBD1 (6 bases). Trimming shortened V by 3 bases and J by 11 bases, and 14 bases separated the two germline ends. This CDR3 contains 14 residues. The V gene's germline CDR1 is MNHEY and CDR2 SMNVEV (reference sequence). CDR3 protein: CASSLGQGTAPLHF. Here the CDR3 DNA reads TGTGCCAGCAGTTTGGGGCAGGGGACGGCACCCCTCCACTTT.

The V gene is TRBV29-1, the J gene TRBJ2-1; 8 bases are shared with TRBD2. This CDR3 is 15 amino acids long. V lost 2 bases and J lost 7; bases outside the gene matches: 10. Germline loops: CDR1 SQVTM, CDR2 ANQGSEA. DNA for the CDR3: TGCAGCGTTGAAAGCCTCGCGGGGGGATCGAATGAGCAGTTCTTC. As protein: CSVESLAGGSNEQFF.

This chain uses TRBV2 with TRBJ1-1; 9 bases agree with TRBD1. V gave up 7 bases and J gave up 5 bases; unmatched junction bases: 8. The CDR3 totals 14 residues. Germline V CDR1 and CDR2: SNHLY, FYNNEI. As DNA, the CDR3 is TGTGCCAGCATCAAACAGGGGGCGACAACTGAAGCTTTCTTT. Its protein product is CASIKQGATTEAFF.

CDR3 nucleotide sequence: TGTGCCAGCAGTGCGGGACAGGGCAGACTTAACTATGGCTACACCTTC. Protein sequence: CASSAGQGRLNYGYTF. The chain couples TRBV28 to TRBJ1-2; the match to TRBD1 covers 9 bases. With 5 bases clipped from V and 1 base from J, the junction kept 8 bases outside the gene matches. The CDR3 has 16 amino acids. CDR1 and CDR2 (germline): MDHEN, SYDVKM.

The CDR3 sequence is CASSERSRDTEAFF. The CDR3 coding sequence is TGTGCCAGCAGTGAAAGATCGAGGGACACTGAAGCTTTCTTT. The chain links TRBV6-1 to TRBJ1-1; D not certain. The CDR3 extends over 14 amino acids. Deletions cut 2 bases from V and 3 bases from J, with 10 bases between. Germline CDR1 is MNHNS and CDR2 is SASEGT.

V usage is TRBV27 and J usage is TRBJ2-7; 7 positions match TRBD1. The CDR3 runs to 14 residues. Germline CDR1 MNHEY, CDR2 SMNVEV (reference sequence). V was clipped by 5 bases and J by 1 base; unmatched bases: 5. The chain's CDR3 is CASSPYRGSYEQYF. Written as DNA, the CDR3 is TGTGCCAGCAGTCCGTACAGGGGTTCCTACGAGCAGTACTTC.

This clone was seen only once. J is TRBJ1-1 and V is TRBV2, with a weak D call TRBD1 (5 bases). The CDR3 is 13 residues long. V was shortened by 7 bases and J by 8 bases, with 17 bases between the two germline ends. CDR1 and CDR2 from the germline V gene are SNHLY and FYNNEI. The CDR3 region is CASIPGQRMEAFF. CDR3 sequence (DNA): TGTGCCAGCATCCCCGGACAAAGGATGGAAGCTTTCTTT.

The rearrangement joins TRBV5-4 to TRBJ2-3, with 14 positions matching TRBD2. CDR3 length: 15 residues. Per the germline V gene, CDR1 is SGHNT and CDR2 is YYREEE (reference sequence). J lost 5 bases, V lost 4 bases, and 3 bases had no gene match. As DNA, the CDR3 is TGTGCCAGCAGCCGCGGGACTAGCGGGGGAGATACGCAGTATTTT. Protein: CASSRGTSGGDTQYF. Drawing the rest from reference TRBV5-4 and TRBJ2-3, the complete variable domain is ETGVTQSPTHLIKTRGQQVTLRCSSQSGHNTVSWYQQALGQGPQFIFQYYREEENGRGNFPPRFSGLQFPNYSSELNVNALELDDSALYLCASSRGTSGGDTQYFGPGTRLTVL.

In this sample, this clone turned up a few times. At one boundary the junction diverges from the germline segment, which might be a read error. The J gene is TRBJ2-3, the V gene TRBV7-7; 11 bases fit TRBD2. CDR1 SSHAT and CDR2 FNYEAQ come from the germline V gene (reference sequence). The CDR3 is made up of 20 amino acids. DNA of the CDR3: TGTGCTAGCAGCTTAGTGGGTAGCGGGGGGGCGACCCCTAGCACAGATACGCAGTATTTT. This encodes CASSLVGSGGATPSTDTQYF.

This chain uses TRBV28 with TRBJ1-4; the match to TRBD1 covers 10 bases. The CDR3 consists of 15 residues. Per the germline V gene, CDR1 is MDHEN and CDR2 is SYDVKM. Unmatched junction bases numbered 9, after V lost 6 bases and J lost 8 bases. As DNA, the CDR3 is TGTGCCAGCAGCCGGCCTGACAGGGGGCGGGAAAAACTGTTTTTT. Its translation: CASSRPDRGREKLFF.

This clone was recorded a few times. The V gene is TRBV2, the J gene TRBJ2-7; TRBD2 is a possible D gene (5 bases). Trimming shortened V by 7 bases and J by 3 bases, and 13 bases separated the two germline ends. Looked up from germline, CDR1 is SNHLY and CDR2 is FYNNEI. CDR3 length: 13 amino acids. CDR3 region: CASTREWNYEQYV. The CDR3 bases are TGTGCCAGCACGAGGGAGTGGAACTACGAGCAGTACGTC.